One sample yielded the 4 T cell receptor beta chains listed below, sequenced in a study of cytomegalovirus exposure and HLA in healthy donors. Amplification used 60 Vbeta primers and 13 Jbeta primers. TCRdb's copy holds only in-frame clones and misses some; the assay was immunoSEQ multiplex PCR. This table has 65,000 to 80,000 clones, roughly 70% appearing once. Material: PBMCs. Receptors originate from a man aged 35-49 years in good health and CMV-seropositive.

This rearrangement joins TRBV5-1 to TRBJ1-1, with D unresolved. The V end was cut by 2 bases, the J end by 0 bases, with 14 bases between. This CDR3 is built from 16 residues. The germline V gene encodes CDR1 SGHRS and CDR2 YFSETQ. DNA of the CDR3: TGCGCCAGCAGCTTCTTCGCGGAACCGATGAACACTGAAGCTTTCTTT. This sequence encodes CASSFFAEPMNTEAFF.

V gene TRBV18 combines with J gene TRBJ1-2, with D hard to call. The CDR3 length is 13 residues. In germline, CDR1 is KGHSH, CDR2 LQKENI. With 7 bases removed from V and 6 bases from J, the gap between germline ends came to 15 bases. The CDR3: CASWRTGSDGYTF. The DNA of the CDR3 is TGTGCCAGCTGGAGGACGGGGAGTGATGGCTACACCTTC. The variable domain in full, completed from reference TRBV18 and TRBJ1-2, reads NAGVMQNPRHLVRRRGQEARLRCSPMKGHSHVYWYRQLPEEGLKFMVYLQKENIIDESGMPKERFSAEFPKEGPSILRIQQVVRGDSAAYFCASWRTGSDGYTFGSGTRLTVV.

CDR3 protein: CAIRGQGDTQYF. DNA of the CDR3: TGTGCCATCAGGGGACAGGGAGATACGCAGTATTTT. The chain has TRBV10-3 and TRBJ2-3, with 9 bases matching TRBD1. This CDR3 region has 12 residues. Looked up from germline, CDR1 is ENHRY and CDR2 is SYGVKD. V lost 6 bases and J lost 5; bases outside the gene matches: 0.

CDR3 sequence (DNA): TGTGCCACGGCAGGGATGGCAGGGCGGAATGAGCAGTTCTTC. It encodes CATAGMAGRNEQFF. This chain links TRBV10-3 with TRBJ2-1; D may be TRBD1 (5 bases). Germline CDR1 reads ENHRY; CDR2 reads SYGVKD. V was shortened by 10 bases and J by 7 bases, with 20 bases between the two germline ends. This CDR3 comprises 14 residues.